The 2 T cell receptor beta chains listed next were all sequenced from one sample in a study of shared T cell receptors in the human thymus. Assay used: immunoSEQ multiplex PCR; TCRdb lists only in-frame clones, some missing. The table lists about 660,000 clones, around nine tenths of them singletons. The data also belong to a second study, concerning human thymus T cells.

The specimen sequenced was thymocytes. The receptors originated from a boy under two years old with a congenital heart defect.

CDR3 in DNA: TGTGCCAGCAGCCAGTCGGTCGATACCACGAGGGAGACCCAGTACTTC. This gives the protein CASSQSVDTTRETQYF. The chain combines TRBV4-2 with TRBJ2-5; unclear D gene. The CDR3 length is 16 residues. Germline V CDR1 and CDR2: LGHNA, YNFKEQ. The germline V and J ends were trimmed by 3 bases and 5 bases, with 19 bases remaining between them.

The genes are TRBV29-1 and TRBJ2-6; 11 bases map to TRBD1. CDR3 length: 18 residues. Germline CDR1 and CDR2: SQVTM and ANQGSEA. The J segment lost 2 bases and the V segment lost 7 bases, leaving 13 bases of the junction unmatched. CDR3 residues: CSAWTGGAPEAGANVLTF. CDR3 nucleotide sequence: TGCAGCGCCTGGACAGGGGGCGCCCCGGAGGCTGGGGCCAACGTCCTGACTTTC.